The TCR beta chain described here comes from a study of OX40 agonist ivuxolimab in advanced cancers. Background on the study: Ivuxolimab doses were 0.01, 0.1, 0.3, 1.5, 3 or 10 mg/kg every 2 weeks.

Profiled with immunoSEQ multiplex PCR; TCRdb holds only in-frame clones, not every one. The profile shows under 50,000 clones, around 88% of them singletons. The CDR3 runs to 13 residues. CDR1 and CDR2 (germline): MNHNS, SASEGT. V shed 0 bases and J shed 13 bases, with 12 bases lying between them. The TCR comes from an adult with an advanced solid tumor such as melanoma, head and neck, liver or kidney cancer. The chain uses TRBV6-1 and TRBJ1-4; D remains unclear. Sequences were derived from CD4+ or CD8+ T cells sorted from blood, sampled in a trial of the OX40 agonist ivuxolimab. CDR3 sequence: CASSEAGVLGLFF. CDR3 in DNA: TGTGCCAGCAGTGAAGCCGGGGTTCTTGGACTGTTTTTT.